This TCR beta chain was recovered during a study of T cell responses to AZD1222 COVID-19 vaccine. The CDR3 length is 13 residues. V lost 7 bases and J 5 bases, leaving 12 bases between the germline ends. Germline CDR1 and CDR2: LNHNV and YYDKDF (reference sequence). Measured with immunoSEQ multiplex PCR; TCRdb has only the in-frame clones, and not every one. Found here are 150,000 to 200,000 clones, 92% of them singletons; the top ten hold approximately 1.2%. The TCR comes from an adult who received the AZD1222 COVID-19 vaccine. Here the sequenced sample was peripheral blood, taken 28 days after the second AZD1222 dose. J is TRBJ2-1 and V is TRBV15; D is undetermined. The CDR3 bases are TGTGCCACCAACAGTGAGGTGGACAATGAGCAGTTCTTC. The encoded protein is CATNSEVDNEQFF. The whole variable domain, filled in from reference TRBV15 and TRBJ2-1, reads DAMVIQNPRYQVTQFGKPVTLSCSQTLNHNVMYWYQQKSSQAPKLLFHYYDKDFNNEADTPDNFQSRRPNTSFCFLDIRSPGLGDTAMYLCATNSEVDNEQFFGPGTRLTVL.